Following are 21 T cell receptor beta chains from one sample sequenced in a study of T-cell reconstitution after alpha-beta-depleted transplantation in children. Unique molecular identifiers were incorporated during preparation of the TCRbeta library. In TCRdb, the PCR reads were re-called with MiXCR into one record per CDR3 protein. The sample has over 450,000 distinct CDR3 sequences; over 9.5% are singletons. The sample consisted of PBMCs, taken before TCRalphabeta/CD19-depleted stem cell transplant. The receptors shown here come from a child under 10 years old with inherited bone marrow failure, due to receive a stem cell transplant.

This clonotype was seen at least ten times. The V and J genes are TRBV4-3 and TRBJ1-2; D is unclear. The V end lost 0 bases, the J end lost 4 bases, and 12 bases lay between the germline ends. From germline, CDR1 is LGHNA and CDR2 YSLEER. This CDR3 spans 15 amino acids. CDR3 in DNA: TGCGCCAGCAGCCAAGATGGCCTCAAGGGCTATGGCTACACCTTC. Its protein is CASSQDGLKGYGYTF.

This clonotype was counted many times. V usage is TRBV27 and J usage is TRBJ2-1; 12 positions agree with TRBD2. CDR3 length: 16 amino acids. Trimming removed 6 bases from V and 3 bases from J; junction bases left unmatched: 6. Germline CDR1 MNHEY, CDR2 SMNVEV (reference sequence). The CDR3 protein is CASRRTSGDFYNEQFF. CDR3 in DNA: TGTGCCAGCAGGCGGACTAGCGGGGATTTCTACAATGAGCAGTTCTTC.

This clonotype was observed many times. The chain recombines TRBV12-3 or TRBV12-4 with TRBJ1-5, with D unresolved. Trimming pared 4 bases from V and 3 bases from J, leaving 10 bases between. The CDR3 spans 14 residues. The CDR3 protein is CASSSGLPNQPQHF. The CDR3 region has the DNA TGTGCCAGCAGTTCTGGACTACCCAATCAGCCCCAGCATTTT.

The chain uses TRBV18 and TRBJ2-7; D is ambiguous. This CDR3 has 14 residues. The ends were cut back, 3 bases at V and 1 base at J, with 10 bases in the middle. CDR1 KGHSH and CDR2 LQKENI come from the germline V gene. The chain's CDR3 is CASSPPTDSYEQYF. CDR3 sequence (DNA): TGTGCCAGCTCACCCCCAACAGATTCCTACGAGCAGTACTTC.

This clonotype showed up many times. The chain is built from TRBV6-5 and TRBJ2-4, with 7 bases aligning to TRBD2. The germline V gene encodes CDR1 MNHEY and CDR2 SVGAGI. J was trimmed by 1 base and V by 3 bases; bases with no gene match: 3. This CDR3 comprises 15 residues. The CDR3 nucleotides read TGTGCCAGCAGTTATCTACTAGCGGCCAAAAACATTCAGTACTTC. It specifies CASSYLLAAKNIQYF.

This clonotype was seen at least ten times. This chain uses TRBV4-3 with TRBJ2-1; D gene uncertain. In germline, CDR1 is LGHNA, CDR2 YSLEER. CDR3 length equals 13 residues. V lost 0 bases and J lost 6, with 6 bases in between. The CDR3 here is CASSQDGPNEQFF. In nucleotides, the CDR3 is TGCGCCAGCAGCCAAGATGGGCCCAATGAGCAGTTCTTC.

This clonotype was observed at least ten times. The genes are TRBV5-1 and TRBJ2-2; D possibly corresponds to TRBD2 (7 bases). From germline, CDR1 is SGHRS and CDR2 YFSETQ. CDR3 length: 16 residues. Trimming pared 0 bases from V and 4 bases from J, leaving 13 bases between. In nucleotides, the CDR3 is TGCGCCAGCAGCTTGGCAGGGAGGGGGTTCACCGGGGAGCTGTTTTTT. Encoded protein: CASSLAGRGFTGELFF.

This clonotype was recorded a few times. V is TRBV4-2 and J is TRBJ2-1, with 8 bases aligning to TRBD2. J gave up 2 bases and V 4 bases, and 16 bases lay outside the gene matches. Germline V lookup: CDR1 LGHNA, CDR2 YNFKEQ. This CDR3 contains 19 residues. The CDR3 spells CASSLSLRNSGKPYNEQFF. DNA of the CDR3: TGTGCCAGCAGCCTAAGTCTTCGGAATAGCGGGAAGCCCTACAATGAGCAGTTCTTC.

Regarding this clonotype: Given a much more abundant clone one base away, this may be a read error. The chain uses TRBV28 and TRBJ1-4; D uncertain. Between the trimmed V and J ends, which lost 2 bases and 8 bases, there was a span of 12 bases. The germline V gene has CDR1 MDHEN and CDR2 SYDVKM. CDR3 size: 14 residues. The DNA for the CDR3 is TGTGCCAGCAGTTTACTCGAAACGGGGGAAAAACTGTTTTTT. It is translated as CASSLLETGEKLFF.

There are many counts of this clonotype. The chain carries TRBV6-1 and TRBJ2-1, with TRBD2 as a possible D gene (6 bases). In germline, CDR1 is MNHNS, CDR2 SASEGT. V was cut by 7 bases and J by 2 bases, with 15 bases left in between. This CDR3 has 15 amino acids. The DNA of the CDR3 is TGTGCCAGCACTCCCCTAGCGACAACCTACAATGAGCAGTTCTTC. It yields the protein CASTPLATTYNEQFF.

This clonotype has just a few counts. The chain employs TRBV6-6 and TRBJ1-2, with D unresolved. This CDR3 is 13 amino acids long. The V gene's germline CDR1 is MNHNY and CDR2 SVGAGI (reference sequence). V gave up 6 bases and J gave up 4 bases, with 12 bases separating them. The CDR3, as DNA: TGTGCCAGCAGGCCCCCGGGGTTCTATGGCTACACCTTC. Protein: CASRPPGFYGYTF.

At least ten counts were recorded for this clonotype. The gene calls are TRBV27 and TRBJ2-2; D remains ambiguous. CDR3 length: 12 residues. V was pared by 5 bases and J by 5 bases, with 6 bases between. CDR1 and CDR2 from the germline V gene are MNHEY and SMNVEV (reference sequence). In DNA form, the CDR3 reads TGTGCCAGCAGTACATATACCGGGGAGCTGTTTTTT. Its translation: CASSTYTGELFF.

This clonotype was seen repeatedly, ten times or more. The CDR3, as DNA: TGTGCCAGCAGCTTCGGTAGCGGACGGTCCTACGAGCAGTACTTC. Amino acid sequence: CASSFGSGRSYEQYF. This chain links TRBV7-2 with TRBJ2-7; tentatively, D is TRBD2 (6 bases). Per the germline V gene, CDR1 is SGHTA and CDR2 is FQGNSA. There are 15 residues in the CDR3. V gave up 3 bases and J gave up 1 base, with 13 bases separating them.

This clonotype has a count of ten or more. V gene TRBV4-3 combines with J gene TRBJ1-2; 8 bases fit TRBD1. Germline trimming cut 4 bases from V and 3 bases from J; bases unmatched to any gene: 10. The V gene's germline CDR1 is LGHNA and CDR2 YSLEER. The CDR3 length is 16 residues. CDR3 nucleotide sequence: TGCGCCAGCAGCCTCTACGCAGGGGGCAGCTACTATGGCTACACCTTC. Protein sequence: CASSLYAGGSYYGYTF.

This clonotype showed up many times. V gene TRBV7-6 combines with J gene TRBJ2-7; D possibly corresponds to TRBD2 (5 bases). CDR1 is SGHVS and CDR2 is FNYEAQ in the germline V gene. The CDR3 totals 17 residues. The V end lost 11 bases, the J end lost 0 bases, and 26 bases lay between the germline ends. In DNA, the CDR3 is TGTGCCTTCAGACTCTCGCGTGGGGAGCACATCTCCTACGAGCAGTACTTC. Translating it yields CAFRLSRGEHISYEQYF.

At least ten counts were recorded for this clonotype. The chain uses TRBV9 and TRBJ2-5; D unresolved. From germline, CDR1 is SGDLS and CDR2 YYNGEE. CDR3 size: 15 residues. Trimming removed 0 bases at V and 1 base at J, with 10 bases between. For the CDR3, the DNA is TGTGCCAGCAGCGTAGGATCATTCAGCCAAGAGACCCAGTACTTC. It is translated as CASSVGSFSQETQYF.

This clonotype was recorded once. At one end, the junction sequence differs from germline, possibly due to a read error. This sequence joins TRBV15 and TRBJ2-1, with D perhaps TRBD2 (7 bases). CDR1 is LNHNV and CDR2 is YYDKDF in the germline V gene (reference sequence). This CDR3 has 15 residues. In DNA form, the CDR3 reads TGTGCCACCAGCAGAGATCGGGGGGCCTACAATGAGCAGATCTTC. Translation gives CATSRDRGAYNEQIF.

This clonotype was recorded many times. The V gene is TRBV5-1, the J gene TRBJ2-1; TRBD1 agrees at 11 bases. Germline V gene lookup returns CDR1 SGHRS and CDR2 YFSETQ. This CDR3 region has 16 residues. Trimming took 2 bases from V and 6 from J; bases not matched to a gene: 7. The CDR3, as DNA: TGCGCCAGCAGCTTAGTGGGACAGGGGGGGCTCAATGAGCAGTTCTTC. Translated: CASSLVGQGGLNEQFF.

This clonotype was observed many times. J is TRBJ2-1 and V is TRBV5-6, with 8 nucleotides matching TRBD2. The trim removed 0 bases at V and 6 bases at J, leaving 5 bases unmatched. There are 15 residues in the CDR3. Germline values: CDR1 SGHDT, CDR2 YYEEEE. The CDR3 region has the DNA TGTGCCAGCAGCTTGGGGCTAGCGGGCTTCAATGAGCAGTTCTTC. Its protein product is CASSLGLAGFNEQFF.

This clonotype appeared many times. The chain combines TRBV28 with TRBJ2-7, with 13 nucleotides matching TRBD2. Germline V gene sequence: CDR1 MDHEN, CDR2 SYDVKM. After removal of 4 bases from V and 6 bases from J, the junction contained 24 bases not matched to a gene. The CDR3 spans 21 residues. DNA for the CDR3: TGTGCCAGCAGTTCTTTCGAACTTCGGACTAGCGGGAGTCCGGGTATGTCCGAGCAGTACTTC. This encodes CASSSFELRTSGSPGMSEQYF. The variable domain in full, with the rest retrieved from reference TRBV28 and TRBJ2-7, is DVKVTQSSRYLVKRTGEKVFLECVQDMDHENMFWYRQDPGLGLRLIYFSYDVKMKEKGDIPEGYSVSREKKERFSLILESASTNQTSMYLCASSSFELRTSGSPGMSEQYFGPGTRLTVT.

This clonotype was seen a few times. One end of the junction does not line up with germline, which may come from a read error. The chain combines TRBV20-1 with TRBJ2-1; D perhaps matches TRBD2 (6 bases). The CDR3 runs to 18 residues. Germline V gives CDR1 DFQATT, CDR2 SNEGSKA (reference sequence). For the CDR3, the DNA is TGCAGTGCTGGAGACGCTAGCACAAGGGGACTCACCTACAATGAGCAGTTCTTC. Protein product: CSAGDASTRGLTYNEQFF.